Described below is a single T cell receptor (beta chain) sequence and its context. The data originate from a study of cytomegalovirus exposure and HLA in healthy donors. Study-level information: A later analysis reported the same platform for the 110 or so validation repertoires and the roughly 700 first-cohort repertoires.

Sequenced by immunoSEQ multiplex PCR; TCRdb stores in-frame clones only, minus some. Of hundreds of thousands of clones in the sample, roughly 88% are singletons; the top ten hold 0.83%. The germline V gene encodes CDR1 SGDLS and CDR2 YYNGEE. The ends lost 4 bases at V and 4 bases at J; junction bases unmatched: 10. The CDR3 length is 16 residues. The receptor comes from a woman between 18 and 29 years old in good health and CMV-seronegative. The chain uses TRBV9 and TRBJ2-2, with 7 nucleotides matching TRBD2. The sequencing input was PBMCs. The CDR3: CASSPSVAGTTGELFF. As DNA, the CDR3 is TGTGCCAGCAGCCCCAGCGTAGCGGGTACCACCGGGGAGCTGTTTTTT.